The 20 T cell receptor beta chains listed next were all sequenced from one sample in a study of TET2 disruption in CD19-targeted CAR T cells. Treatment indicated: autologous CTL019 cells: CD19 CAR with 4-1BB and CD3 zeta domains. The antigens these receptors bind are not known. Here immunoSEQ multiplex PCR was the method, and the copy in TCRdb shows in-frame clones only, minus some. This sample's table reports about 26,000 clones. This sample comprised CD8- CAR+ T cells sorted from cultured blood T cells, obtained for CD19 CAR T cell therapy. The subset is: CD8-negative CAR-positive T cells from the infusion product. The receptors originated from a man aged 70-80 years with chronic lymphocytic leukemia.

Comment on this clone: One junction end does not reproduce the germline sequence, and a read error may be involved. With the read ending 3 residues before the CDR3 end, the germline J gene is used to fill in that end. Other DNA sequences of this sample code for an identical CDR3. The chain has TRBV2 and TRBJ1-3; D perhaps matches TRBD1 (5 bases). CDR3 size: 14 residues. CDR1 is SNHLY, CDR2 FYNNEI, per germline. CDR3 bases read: TGTGCCAGCAGTGAAGTGGGGCCGGGAAACACT. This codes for CASSEVGPGNT. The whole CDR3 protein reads CASSEVGPGNTIYF. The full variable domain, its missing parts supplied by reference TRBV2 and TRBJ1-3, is EPEVTQTPSHQVTQMGQEVILRCVPISNHLYFYWYRQILGQKVEFLVSFYNNEISEKSEIFDDQFSVERPDGSNFTLKIRSTKLEDSAMYFCASSEVGPGNTIYFGEGSWLTVV.

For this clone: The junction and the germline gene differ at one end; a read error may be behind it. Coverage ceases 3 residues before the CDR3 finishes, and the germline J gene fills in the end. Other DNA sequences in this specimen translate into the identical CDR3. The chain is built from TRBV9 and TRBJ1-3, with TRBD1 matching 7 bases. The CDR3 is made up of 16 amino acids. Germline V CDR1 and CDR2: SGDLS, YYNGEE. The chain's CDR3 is CASSVGGQPSGNTIYF. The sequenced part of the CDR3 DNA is TGTGCCAGCAGCGTAGGGGGACAGCCCTCTGGAAACACT.

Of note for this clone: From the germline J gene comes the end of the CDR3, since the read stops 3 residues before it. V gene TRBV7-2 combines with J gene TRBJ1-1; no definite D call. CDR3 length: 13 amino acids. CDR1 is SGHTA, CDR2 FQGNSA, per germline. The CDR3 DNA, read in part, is TGTGCCAGCAGCACGCAGTACACAGATACG. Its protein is CASSTQYTDT. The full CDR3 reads CASSTQYTDTAFF. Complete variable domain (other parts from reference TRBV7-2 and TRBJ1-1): GAGVSQSPSNKVTEKGKDVELRCDPISGHTALYWYRQSLGQGLEFLIYFQGNSAPDKSGLPSDRFSAERTGGSVSTLTIQRTQQEDSAVYLCASSTQYTDTAFFGQGTRLTVV.

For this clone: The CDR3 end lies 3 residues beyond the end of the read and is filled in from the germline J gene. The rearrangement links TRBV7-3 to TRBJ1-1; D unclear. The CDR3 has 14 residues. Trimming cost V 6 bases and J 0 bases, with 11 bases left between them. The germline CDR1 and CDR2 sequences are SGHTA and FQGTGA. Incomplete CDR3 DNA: TGTGCCAGCAGGGAGCGGCCCATGAACACTGAA. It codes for CASRERPMNTE. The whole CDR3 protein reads CASRERPMNTEAFF.

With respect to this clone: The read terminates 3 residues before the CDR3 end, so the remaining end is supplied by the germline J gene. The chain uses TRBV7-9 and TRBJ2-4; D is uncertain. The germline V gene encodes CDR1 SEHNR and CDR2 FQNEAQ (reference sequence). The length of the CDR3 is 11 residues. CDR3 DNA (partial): TGTGCCAGCAGCGCTCTAGAGACT. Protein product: CASSALET. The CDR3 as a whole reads CASSALETQYF.

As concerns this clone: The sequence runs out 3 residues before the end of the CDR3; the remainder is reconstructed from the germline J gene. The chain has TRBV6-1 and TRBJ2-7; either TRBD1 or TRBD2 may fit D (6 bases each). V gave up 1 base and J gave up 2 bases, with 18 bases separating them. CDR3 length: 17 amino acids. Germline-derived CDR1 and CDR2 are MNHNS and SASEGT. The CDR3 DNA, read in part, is TGTGCCAGCAGTGAAGTAGGAGGGTGGAGGGACACCTACGAG. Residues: CASSEVGGWRDTYE. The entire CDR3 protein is CASSEVGGWRDTYEQYF.

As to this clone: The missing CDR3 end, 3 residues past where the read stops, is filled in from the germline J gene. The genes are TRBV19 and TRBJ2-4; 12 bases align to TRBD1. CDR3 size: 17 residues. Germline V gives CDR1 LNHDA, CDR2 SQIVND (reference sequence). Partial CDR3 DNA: TGTGCCAGTGTCGGTGGGACAGGGGGCGCAAAGGGCTATGGT. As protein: CASVGGTGGAKGYG. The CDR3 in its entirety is CASVGGTGGAKGYGQYF.

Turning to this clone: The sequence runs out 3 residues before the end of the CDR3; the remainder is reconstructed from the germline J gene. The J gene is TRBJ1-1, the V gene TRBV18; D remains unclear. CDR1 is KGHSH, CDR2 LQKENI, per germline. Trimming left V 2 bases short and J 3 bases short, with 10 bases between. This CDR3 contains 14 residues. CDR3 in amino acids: CASSPRVVDTEAFF. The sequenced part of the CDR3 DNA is TGTGCCAGCTCACCAAGGGTTGTGGACACTGAA.

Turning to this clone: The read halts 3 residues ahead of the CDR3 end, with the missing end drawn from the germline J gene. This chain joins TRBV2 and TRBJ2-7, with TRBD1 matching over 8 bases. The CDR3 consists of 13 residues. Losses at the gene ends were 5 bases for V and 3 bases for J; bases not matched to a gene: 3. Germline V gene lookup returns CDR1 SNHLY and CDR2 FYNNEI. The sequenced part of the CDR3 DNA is TGTGCCAGCAGTAAAACAGGGGGCTACGAG. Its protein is CASSKTGGYE. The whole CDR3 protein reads CASSKTGGYEQYF.

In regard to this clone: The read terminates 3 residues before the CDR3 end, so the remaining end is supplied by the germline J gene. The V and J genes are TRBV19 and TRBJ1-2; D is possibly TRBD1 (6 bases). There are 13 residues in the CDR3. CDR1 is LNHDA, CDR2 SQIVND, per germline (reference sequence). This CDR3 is CATMDSFSYDYTF. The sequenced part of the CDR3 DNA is TGTGCCACTATGGACAGCTTCTCCTACGAC.

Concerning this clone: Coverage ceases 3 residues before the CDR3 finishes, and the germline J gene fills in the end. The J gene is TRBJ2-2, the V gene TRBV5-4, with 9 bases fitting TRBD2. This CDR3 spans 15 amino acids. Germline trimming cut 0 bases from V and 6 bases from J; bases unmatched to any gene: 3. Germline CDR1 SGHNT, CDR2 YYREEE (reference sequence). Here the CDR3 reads CASSLVAGAAGELFF. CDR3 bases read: TGTGCCAGCAGCTTGGTAGCGGGGGCGGCCGGGGAG. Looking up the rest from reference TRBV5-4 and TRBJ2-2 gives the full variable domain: ETGVTQSPTHLIKTRGQQVTLRCSSQSGHNTVSWYQQALGQGPQFIFQYYREEENGRGNFPPRFSGLQFPNYSSELNVNALELDDSALYLCASSLVAGAAGELFFGEGSRLTVL.

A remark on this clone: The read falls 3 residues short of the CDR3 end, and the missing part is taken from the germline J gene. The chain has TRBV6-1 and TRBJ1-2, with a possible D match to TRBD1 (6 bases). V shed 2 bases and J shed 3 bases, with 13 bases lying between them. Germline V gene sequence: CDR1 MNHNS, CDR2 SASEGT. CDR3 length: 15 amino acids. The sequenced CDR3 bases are TGTGCCAGCAGTGAATCGGGACACAGATACTATGGC. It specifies CASSESGHRYYG. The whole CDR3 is CASSESGHRYYGYTF.

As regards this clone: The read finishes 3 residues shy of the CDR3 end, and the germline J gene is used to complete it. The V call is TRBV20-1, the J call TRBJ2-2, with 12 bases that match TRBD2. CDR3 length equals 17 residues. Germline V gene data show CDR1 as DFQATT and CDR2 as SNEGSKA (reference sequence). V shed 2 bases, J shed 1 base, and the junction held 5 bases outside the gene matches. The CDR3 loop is CSARRSLAGGNTGELFF. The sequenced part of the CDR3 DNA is TGCAGTGCTAGACGCTCACTAGCGGGGGGGAACACCGGGGAG.

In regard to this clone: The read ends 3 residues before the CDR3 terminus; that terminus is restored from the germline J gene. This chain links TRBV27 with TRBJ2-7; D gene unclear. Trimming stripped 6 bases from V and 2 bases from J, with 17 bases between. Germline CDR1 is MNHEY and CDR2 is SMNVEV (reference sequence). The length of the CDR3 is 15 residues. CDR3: CASSPTYSPPYEQYF. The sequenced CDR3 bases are TGTGCCAGCAGCCCGACTTACTCCCCCCCCTACGAG.

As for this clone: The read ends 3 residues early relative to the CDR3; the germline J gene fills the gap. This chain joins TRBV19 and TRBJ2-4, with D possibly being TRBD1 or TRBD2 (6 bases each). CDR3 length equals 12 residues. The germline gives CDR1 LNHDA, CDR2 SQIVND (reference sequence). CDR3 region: CASSKQGGGQYF. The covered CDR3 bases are TGTGCCAGTAGTAAACAGGGAGGCGGT.

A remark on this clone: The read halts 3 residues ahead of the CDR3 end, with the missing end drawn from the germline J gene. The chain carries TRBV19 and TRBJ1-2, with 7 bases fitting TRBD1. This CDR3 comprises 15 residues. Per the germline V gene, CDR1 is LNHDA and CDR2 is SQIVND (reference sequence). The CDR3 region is CASNTGTASYNDYTF. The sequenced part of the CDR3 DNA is TGTGCCAGTAACACCGGGACAGCATCCTACAATGAC.

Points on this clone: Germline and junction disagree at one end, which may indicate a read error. CDR3 amino acids: CTSSLGTGVLEKLFF. The sequenced CDR3 bases are TGCACCAGCAGCTTGGGGACAGGCGTACTTGAAAAG. This chain connects TRBV5-1 to TRBJ2-2; TRBD1 agrees at 8 bases. The CDR3 extends 3 residues past the end of the read, so its final part is completed from the germline J gene. Germline V CDR1 and CDR2: SGHRS, YFSETQ. The CDR3 has 15 residues.

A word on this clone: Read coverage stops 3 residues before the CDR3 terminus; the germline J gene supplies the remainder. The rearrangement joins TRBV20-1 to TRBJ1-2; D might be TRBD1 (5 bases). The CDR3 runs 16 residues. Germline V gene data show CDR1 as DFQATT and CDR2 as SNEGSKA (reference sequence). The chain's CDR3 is CSAAGTSSGTWDDYTF. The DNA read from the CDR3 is TGCAGTGCTGCCGGGACTAGCTCAGGGACTTGGGATGAC.

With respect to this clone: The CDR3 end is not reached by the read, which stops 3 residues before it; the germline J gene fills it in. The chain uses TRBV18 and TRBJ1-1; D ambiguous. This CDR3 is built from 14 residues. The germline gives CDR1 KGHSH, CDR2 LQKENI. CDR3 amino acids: CASSFKRAEYEAFF. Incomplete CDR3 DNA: TGTGCCAGCTCCTTCAAGCGGGCGGAATACGAG.

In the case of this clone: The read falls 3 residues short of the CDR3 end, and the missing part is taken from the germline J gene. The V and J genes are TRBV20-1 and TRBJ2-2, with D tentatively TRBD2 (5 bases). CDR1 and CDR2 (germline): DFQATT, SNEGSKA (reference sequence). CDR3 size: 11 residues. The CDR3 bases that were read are TGCAGTGCCGGGCGGGCAGAAAAG. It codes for CSAGRAEK. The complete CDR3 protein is CSAGRAEKLFF.